Each of the 9 T cell receptor beta chains below was sequenced from the same sample in a study of cytomegalovirus exposure and HLA in healthy donors. The PCR used 60 Vbeta and 13 Jbeta primers. TCRdb's copy holds only in-frame clones and misses some; the assay was immunoSEQ multiplex PCR. This sample has more than 75,000 clones; about 85% occur once, and the top ten carry roughly 14%. Sequencing used PBMCs. The receptors stem from a woman aged 40 to 50 in good health and CMV-seropositive.

This clone was counted a single time. V and J are TRBV2 and TRBJ2-5; the match to TRBD2 covers 11 bases. Germline V gene sequence: CDR1 SNHLY, CDR2 FYNNEI. Losses at the gene ends were 2 bases for V and 2 bases for J; bases not matched to a gene: 4. The CDR3 is 16 amino acids. Here the CDR3 reads CASSETSGGLQETQYF. CDR3 DNA: TGTGCCAGCAGTGAAACTAGCGGGGGCCTTCAAGAGACCCAGTACTTC.

The gene calls are TRBV30 and TRBJ1-1, with D tentatively TRBD1 (5 bases). This CDR3 has 15 residues. Germline CDR1 GTSNPN, CDR2 SVGIG (reference sequence). The V end was cut by 1 base, the J end by 3 bases, with 15 bases between. The CDR3 DNA follows: TGTGCCTGGAGTGCCCCATTCCCGACAGACACTGAAGCTTTCTTT. Encoded protein: CAWSAPFPTDTEAFF.

This clone was counted only a few times. The V and J genes are TRBV7-9 and TRBJ1-1, with D unclear. V was trimmed by 5 bases and J by 7 bases, leaving 17 bases between them. The CDR3 totals 14 residues. The germline CDR1 and CDR2 sequences are SEHNR and FQNEAQ (reference sequence). The CDR3 sequence: CASSPEGGLSEAFF. As DNA, the CDR3 is TGTGCCAGCAGCCCTGAGGGAGGGCTGAGTGAAGCTTTCTTT.

A single count supports this clone. The chain uses TRBV4-2 and TRBJ1-4, with TRBD1 matching over 7 bases. CDR3 length: 17 residues. Trimming removed 1 base from V and 3 bases from J; junction bases left unmatched: 8. Germline V CDR1 and CDR2: LGHNA, YNFKEQ. Here the CDR3 reads CASSQAKTGRPNEKLFF. CDR3 DNA: TGTGCCAGCAGCCAAGCAAAGACAGGGCGGCCTAATGAAAAACTGTTTTTT.

This clone was seen just once. The chain is built from TRBV5-1 and TRBJ1-3; 9 bases align to TRBD1. This CDR3 comprises 14 residues. The V segment lost 4 bases and the J segment 1 base; nucleotides outside the gene matches: 0. Per germline, CDR1 SGHRS and CDR2 YFSETQ. The CDR3 reads CASSGTGSGNTIYF. CDR3 DNA: TGCGCCAGCAGCGGGACAGGGTCTGGAAACACCATATATTTT.

The V and J genes are TRBV11-2 and TRBJ2-1; 14 bases are shared with TRBD2. Germline V gene sequence: CDR1 SGHAT, CDR2 FQNNGV. The CDR3 loop spans 17 amino acids. The junction had 9 bases not matched to a gene; V was cut back by 5 bases and J by 6 bases. The DNA of the CDR3 is TGTGCCAGCAGCCGCTTCCTTGGGACTAGCGGGGGCAATGAGCAGTTCTTC. It translates to CASSRFLGTSGGNEQFF.

V usage is TRBV4-1 and J usage is TRBJ1-2; a weak D match, TRBD1 (5 bases). This CDR3 comprises 13 residues. V was shortened by 0 bases and J by 8 bases, with 10 bases between the two germline ends. Per germline, CDR1 MGHRA and CDR2 YSYEKL. The CDR3 here is CASSQDGGGGYTF. The CDR3 bases are TGCGCCAGCAGCCAAGACGGCGGGGGAGGCTACACCTTC.

The rearrangement uses TRBV5-1 and TRBJ2-7, with TRBD2 matching over 10 bases. The CDR3 has 17 residues. Per germline, CDR1 SGHRS and CDR2 YFSETQ. V gave up 3 bases and J gave up 2 bases; unmatched junction bases: 11. In DNA form, the CDR3 reads TGCGCCAGCAGCTCCTTCCCTACTAGCGGGGCTACCTACGAGCAGTACTTC. Translation: CASSSFPTSGATYEQYF.

This chain uses TRBV18 with TRBJ2-1, with D possibly being TRBD1 (6 bases). Germline CDR1 reads KGHSH; CDR2 reads LQKENI. Trimming shortened V by 4 bases and J by 2 bases, and 12 bases separated the two germline ends. This CDR3 is 15 amino acids long. As DNA, the CDR3 is TGTGCCAGCTCACAACAACAGGGAGCCTACAATGAGCAGTTCTTC. It translates to CASSQQQGAYNEQFF.